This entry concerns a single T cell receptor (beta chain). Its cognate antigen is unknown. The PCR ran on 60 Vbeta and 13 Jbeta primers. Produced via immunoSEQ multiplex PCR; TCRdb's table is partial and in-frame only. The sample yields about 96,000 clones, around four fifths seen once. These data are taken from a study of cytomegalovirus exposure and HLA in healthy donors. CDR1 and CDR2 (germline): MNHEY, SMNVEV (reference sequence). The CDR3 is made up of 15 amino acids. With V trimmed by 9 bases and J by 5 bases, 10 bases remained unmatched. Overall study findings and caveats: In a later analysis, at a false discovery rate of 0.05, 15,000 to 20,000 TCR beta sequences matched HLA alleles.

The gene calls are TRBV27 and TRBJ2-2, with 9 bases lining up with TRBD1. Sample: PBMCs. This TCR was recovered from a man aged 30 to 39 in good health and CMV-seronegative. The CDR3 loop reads CASYPGQGETGELFF. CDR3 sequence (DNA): TGTGCCAGTTACCCGGGACAGGGCGAAACCGGGGAGCTGTTTTTT.